The entry below gives a single TCR beta chain sequence along with its context. Profiling relied on immunoSEQ multiplex PCR, and the TCRdb table lists in-frame clones only, not all of them. Of about 97,000 clones in the sample, 91% were seen once. The data stem from a study of T cell changes during pregnancy in multiple sclerosis. Sequencing was performed on peripheral blood, taken in the second trimester of pregnancy. The sequence derives from a female donor with multiple sclerosis, enrolled in a pregnancy study.

In DNA form, the CDR3 reads TGTGCCAGCAATCCCCCCGATCGGACTAGCGGACAAGAGACCCAGTACTTC. It codes for CASNPPDRTSGQETQYF. The chain is built from TRBV28 and TRBJ2-5; TRBD2 agrees at 10 bases. This CDR3 contains 17 residues. Germline assignment: CDR1 MDHEN and CDR2 SYDVKM. The V gene end was trimmed by 7 bases and the J gene end by 2 bases; junction bases not matched to a gene: 13.